Described below is a single T cell receptor beta chain sequence and its context. Its antigen is currently not known. Within one base of it there is no much larger clone, and no base qualities were kept. Library generation was performed with the immunoSEQ multiplex PCR assay. This immuneACCESS table, as held by TCRdb, lists in-frame sequences with V and J called but not all clones. Of the missing ones, under half trace to an unresolved V gene in checked studies; the others have no known cause. The sample contains around 79,000 clones, around 94% of them found a single time. Of the sample, around 0.4% is held by the ten largest clones. Spanning cysteine to phenylalanine, the CDR3 consists of 14 amino acids. This entry keeps only the CDR3 DNA: 42 bases, framed from base 1. Based on the germline V gene (reference sequence), the CDR1 and CDR2 sequences are LNHDA and SQIVND. Relative to germline, V is missing 5 bases and J is missing 0 bases, with 2 bases of the junction outside any gene match.

The record originates from a study of technical replicates of blood from a few donors (dated by TCRdb to between 2016 and 2019). Material: T cells isolated from PBMCs. The chain is encoded by TRBV19 joined to TRBJ2-7, with TRBD2 identical over 9 junction bases. The receptor was isolated from a human donor in good health. At the DNA level, the sequence is TGTGCCAGTAGTGAAGCGGGAGGCTCCTACGAGCAGTACTTC. This sequence encodes CASSEAGGSYEQYF.